A single sample gave rise to the 30 T cell receptor beta chains below, sequenced in a study of technical replicates of blood from several donors. Clones were sequenced by immunoSEQ multiplex PCR, and TCRdb holds only the in-frame ones, with some missing. Of fewer than 100,000 clones in the sample, roughly 95% were seen once. Sequencing was done on a sample of T cells isolated from PBMCs. The receptors derive from a human donor in good health.

The rearrangement joins TRBV27 to TRBJ2-2; weak D call: TRBD1 (5 bases). The CDR3 runs 15 residues. From germline, CDR1 is MNHEY and CDR2 SMNVEV (reference sequence). V lost 0 bases and J lost 6, with 11 bases in between. The CDR3 DNA is TGTGCCAGCAGTTTATCTGCAGGGTCTGCCGGGGAGCTGTTTTTT. Protein product: CASSLSAGSAGELFF.

V gene TRBV5-6 combines with J gene TRBJ2-7; TRBD1 aligns across 8 bases. Unmatched junction bases numbered 2, after V lost 3 bases and J lost 0 bases. Germline values: CDR1 SGHDT, CDR2 YYEEEE. The CDR3 is 14 residues long. The CDR3 is CASSWDRSSYEQYF. DNA of the CDR3: TGTGCCAGCAGCTGGGACAGGAGCTCCTACGAGCAGTACTTC. Drawing the rest from reference TRBV5-6 and TRBJ2-7, the complete variable domain is DAGVTQSPTHLIKTRGQQVTLRCSPKSGHDTVSWYQQALGQGPQFIFQYYEEEERQRGNFPDRFSGHQFPNYSSELNVNALLLGDSALYLCASSWDRSSYEQYFGPGTRLTVT.

The chain carries TRBV7-9 and TRBJ2-4, with 11 bases fitting TRBD2. Germline V gives CDR1 SEHNR, CDR2 FQNEAQ (reference sequence). The V segment lost 4 bases and the J segment 6 bases; nucleotides outside the gene matches: 8. This CDR3 has 16 residues. The CDR3 spells CASSYREGTSGNIQYF. The CDR3 bases are TGTGCCAGCAGCTACCGAGAGGGGACTAGCGGAAACATTCAGTACTTC. Variable domain in full (rest from reference TRBV7-9 and TRBJ2-4): DTGVSQNPRHKITKRGQNVTFRCDPISEHNRLYWYRQTLGQGPEFLTYFQNEAQLEKSRLLSDRFSAERPKGSFSTLEIQRTEQGDSAMYLCASSYREGTSGNIQYFGAGTRLSVL.

CDR3 sequence (DNA): TGTGCCAGCTTTTTACAGGGGAGCACAGATACGCAGTATTTT. It is translated as CASFLQGSTDTQYF. This chain joins TRBV5-4 and TRBJ2-3; 7 bases map to TRBD1. This CDR3 is 14 amino acids long. Trimming removed 7 bases from V and 0 bases from J; junction bases left unmatched: 5. CDR1 and CDR2 from the germline V gene are SGHNT and YYREEE (reference sequence).

The rearrangement joins TRBV7-9 to TRBJ1-1; D unclear. V lost 5 bases to trimming and J lost 1 base, with 17 bases between them. Germline V gene data show CDR1 as SEHNR and CDR2 as FQNEAQ (reference sequence). The CDR3 covers 16 residues. CDR3 residues: CASSANSWAPNTEAFF. CDR3 DNA sequence: TGTGCCAGCAGCGCGAATTCGTGGGCCCCGAACACTGAAGCTTTCTTT.

The chain links TRBV29-1 to TRBJ2-7; 7 bases line up with TRBD1. CDR3 length: 15 amino acids. Trimming at V came to 6 bases and at J to 2 bases, leaving 13 bases not matched to a gene. Germline V gene sequence: CDR1 SQVTM, CDR2 ANQGSEA. The CDR3 coding sequence is TGCAGCGTAAGGGACAGCCGAAGCAATACCTACGAGCAGTACTTC. Its protein product is CSVRDSRSNTYEQYF.

This clone was observed a single time. The rearrangement joins TRBV2 to TRBJ1-6, with 8 positions matching TRBD1. Germline values: CDR1 SNHLY, CDR2 FYNNEI. CDR3 length: 20 amino acids. The ends lost 7 bases at V and 2 bases at J; junction bases unmatched: 19. The CDR3: CASNRAGRGPEGAYNSPLHF. The CDR3 DNA reads TGTGCCAGCAACCGGGCCGGCAGGGGGCCCGAAGGAGCCTATAATTCACCCCTCCACTTT.

V usage is TRBV6-4 and J usage is TRBJ2-4; 7 nucleotides match TRBD1. CDR1 and CDR2 (germline): MRHNA, SNTAGT. CDR3 size: 13 residues. V was clipped by 11 bases and J by 3 bases; unmatched bases: 7. CDR3 loop: CARGGRSKNIQYF. For the CDR3, the DNA is TGTGCCCGAGGGGGCAGGAGCAAAAACATTCAGTACTTC.

This rearrangement joins TRBV6-5 to TRBJ1-6; TRBD1 matches at 10 bases. The CDR3 runs 14 residues. Trimming took 5 bases from V and 9 from J; bases not matched to a gene: 4. The germline V gene has CDR1 MNHEY and CDR2 SVGAGI. CDR3 DNA: TGTGCCAGCAGTGGCCGGGACAGGGGTTCACCCCTCCACTTT. Its translation: CASSGRDRGSPLHF.

The chain employs TRBV4-1 and TRBJ2-2; 11 bases are a match to TRBD2. Germline CDR1 and CDR2: MGHRA and YSYEKL. This CDR3 has 17 residues. Trimming took 4 bases from V and 1 from J; bases not matched to a gene: 5. This CDR3 is CASSPGTSGGNTGELFF. In DNA, the CDR3 is TGCGCCAGCAGCCCTGGGACTAGCGGAGGGAACACCGGGGAGCTGTTTTTT.

The chain employs TRBV10-1 and TRBJ2-1, with D maybe TRBD1 (6 bases). Trimming removed 2 bases from V and 9 bases from J, with 8 bases in between. CDR3 length: 12 amino acids. Per the germline V gene, CDR1 is WNHNN and CDR2 is SYGVQD (reference sequence). The CDR3 bases are TGCGCCAGCAGTGAGAGCAGGGGTGAGCAGTTCTTC. This gives the protein CASSESRGEQFF.

This clone was observed once. The chain has TRBV10-3 and TRBJ2-7; D perhaps matches TRBD1 (6 bases). The CDR3 extends over 13 amino acids. The V end lost 7 bases, the J end lost 2 bases, and 12 bases lay between the germline ends. Per the germline V gene, CDR1 is ENHRY and CDR2 is SYGVKD. As DNA, the CDR3 is TGTGCCATCAACCGGGACAAGACCTACGAGCAGTACTTC. Amino acids: CAINRDKTYEQYF.

The gene calls are TRBV15 and TRBJ2-1; the D gene is possibly TRBD1 (6 bases). Germline V CDR1 and CDR2: LNHNV, YYDKDF (reference sequence). V was cut by 0 bases and J by 4 bases, with 10 bases left in between. The CDR3 sequence is 15 residues long. The CDR3 nucleotides read TGTGCCACCAGCAGAGACAGGGGCCCGTACAATGAGCAGTTCTTC. Amino acids: CATSRDRGPYNEQFF.

The V call is TRBV2, the J call TRBJ2-1; D is uncertain. Looked up from germline, CDR1 is SNHLY and CDR2 is FYNNEI. V shed 2 bases and J shed 1 base, with 6 bases lying between them. The CDR3 runs to 14 residues. In DNA, the CDR3 is TGTGCCAGCAGTGAATATGCGTCCTACAATGAGCAGTTCTTC. This sequence encodes CASSEYASYNEQFF.

This rearrangement joins TRBV30 to TRBJ1-1; D not resolved. V was cut by 0 bases and J by 14 bases, with 10 bases left in between. The CDR3 contains 10 residues. Germline CDR1 reads GTSNPN; CDR2 reads SVGIG (reference sequence). In nucleotides, the CDR3 is TGTGCCTGGAGTGTTACGGTCCCCTTCTTT. This encodes CAWSVTVPFF.

The chain combines TRBV5-5 with TRBJ2-7, with 9 nucleotides matching TRBD2. CDR1 and CDR2 from the germline V gene are SGHKS and YYEKEE (reference sequence). The CDR3 covers 16 residues. The V gene end was trimmed by 0 bases and the J gene end by 7 bases; junction bases not matched to a gene: 11. In DNA form, the CDR3 reads TGTGCCAGCAGCTTGGCGTTAGCGGGAGTTGTTCGGGAGCAGTACTTC. Translating gives CASSLALAGVVREQYF.

The chain couples TRBV5-6 to TRBJ1-6; D unresolved. The CDR3 length is 13 residues. V lost 0 bases and J 9 bases, leaving 7 bases between the germline ends. Germline lookup yields CDR1 SGHDT and CDR2 YYEEEE. CDR3: CASSLGHPSPLHF. Written as DNA, the CDR3 is TGTGCCAGCAGCTTGGGGCATCCTTCACCCCTCCACTTT.

The chain uses TRBV28 and TRBJ1-2, with 7 nucleotides matching TRBD1. The CDR3 consists of 15 residues. V was pared by 3 bases and J by 5 bases, with 9 bases of the junction left unmatched. Looked up from germline, CDR1 is MDHEN and CDR2 is SYDVKM. This CDR3 is CASSLDRTTHYGYTF. The CDR3 region has the DNA TGTGCCAGCAGTTTGGACAGGACCACCCATTATGGCTACACCTTC.

The V gene is TRBV19, the J gene TRBJ1-5, with D possibly matching TRBD1 (6 bases). Trimming left V 3 bases short and J 6 bases short, with 15 bases between. The CDR3 loop spans 15 amino acids. Germline CDR1 is LNHDA and CDR2 is SQIVND (reference sequence). CDR3 sequence (DNA): TGTGCCAGTAGTATGATTCAGGGGCGAAGTCAGCCCCAGCATTTT. It encodes CASSMIQGRSQPQHF.

This chain links TRBV7-3 with TRBJ2-7; a possible D gene is TRBD2 (5 bases). The CDR3 sequence is 13 residues long. Germline values: CDR1 SGHTA, CDR2 FQGTGA. With 2 bases removed from V and 6 bases from J, the gap between germline ends came to 11 bases. CDR3 residues: CASSLGGFTEQYF. In DNA, the CDR3 is TGTGCCAGCAGCTTAGGAGGATTCACCGAGCAGTACTTC.

This sequence joins TRBV7-9 and TRBJ2-2, with D maybe TRBD1 (5 bases). V dropped 3 bases and J dropped 0 bases, with 14 bases sitting between them. CDR1 and CDR2 from the germline V gene are SEHNR and FQNEAQ (reference sequence). This CDR3 comprises 17 residues. The CDR3 nucleotides are TGTGCCAGCAGCTTCCTTCAGGACACAGCGAACACCGGGGAGCTGTTTTTT. This translates into CASSFLQDTANTGELFF.

The genes are TRBV4-2 and TRBJ2-1, with 12 positions matching TRBD2. Per germline, CDR1 LGHNA and CDR2 YNFKEQ. The CDR3 length is 18 residues. J gave up 3 bases and V 1 base, and 7 bases lay outside the gene matches. The CDR3 loop reads CASSQGASGRADYNEQFF. DNA of the CDR3: TGTGCCAGCAGCCAAGGAGCTAGCGGGAGGGCTGACTACAATGAGCAGTTCTTC.

The chain couples TRBV14 to TRBJ1-1; a possible D gene is TRBD1 (5 bases). V shed 0 bases and J shed 8 bases, with 16 bases lying between them. Germline V lookup: CDR1 SGHDN, CDR2 FVKESK. The CDR3 contains 15 residues. The CDR3: CASSQERDGLKEAFF. The CDR3 coding sequence is TGTGCCAGCAGCCAAGAGCGGGACGGATTAAAAGAAGCTTTCTTT.

V usage is TRBV5-1 and J usage is TRBJ2-2; 9 nucleotides line up with TRBD2. V dropped 0 bases and J dropped 6; count of bases not matched to a gene: 3. The CDR3 contains 15 residues. Germline V lookup: CDR1 SGHRS, CDR2 YFSETQ. The CDR3 DNA is TGCGCCAGCAGCTTGGTAGCGGGAGAAGCCGGGGAGCTGTTTTTT. It specifies CASSLVAGEAGELFF.

The rearrangement links TRBV28 to TRBJ2-1; possible D gene TRBD2, 6 bases. The CDR3 is 17 residues long. V was shortened by 4 bases and J by 1 base, with 17 bases between the two germline ends. The germline V gene encodes CDR1 MDHEN and CDR2 SYDVKM. DNA for the CDR3: TGTGCCAGCAGTTCCAACGGGGCGGGAATATCCTACAATGAGCAGTTCTTC. Its protein is CASSSNGAGISYNEQFF.

The gene calls are TRBV7-2 and TRBJ2-3; 10 nucleotides line up with TRBD2. Germline CDR1 SGHTA, CDR2 FQGNSA. CDR3 size: 15 residues. V shed 2 bases, J shed 5 bases, and the junction held 4 bases outside the gene matches. The CDR3: CASSLTSGVGDTQYF. CDR3 coding DNA: TGTGCCAGCAGCTTAACTAGCGGGGTGGGAGATACGCAGTATTTT.

This chain connects TRBV4-1 to TRBJ2-7; 13 nucleotides line up with TRBD2. Germline-derived CDR1 and CDR2 are MGHRA and YSYEKL. V lost 4 bases and J lost 0; bases outside the gene matches: 12. The CDR3 is 19 amino acids. The CDR3 is CASSPGGGTSGEPSYEQYF. As DNA, the CDR3 is TGCGCCAGCAGCCCAGGGGGCGGGACTAGCGGGGAGCCCTCCTACGAGCAGTACTTC.

A single count supports this clone. The chain links TRBV5-1 to TRBJ2-3, with D possibly TRBD2 on 7 matching bases. Trimming stripped 5 bases from V and 1 base from J, with 14 bases between. Germline lookup yields CDR1 SGHRS and CDR2 YFSETQ. This CDR3 is built from 15 residues. The DNA for the CDR3 is TGCGCCAGCAGGTCACAGGGAGGGGGCACAGATACGCAGTATTTT. Residues: CASRSQGGGTDTQYF.

This clone showed up just once. The chain links TRBV2 to TRBJ2-7; TRBD2 aligns across 11 bases. Trimming removed 6 bases from V and 2 bases from J; junction bases left unmatched: 12. The CDR3 runs 17 residues. Germline loops: CDR1 SNHLY, CDR2 FYNNEI. CDR3 in DNA: TGTGCCAGCAGCCCGATCCTTACTAGCGGGAGACCCTACGAGCAGTACTTC. Encoded protein: CASSPILTSGRPYEQYF. The full variable domain, its missing parts supplied by reference TRBV2 and TRBJ2-7, is EPEVTQTPSHQVTQMGQEVILRCVPISNHLYFYWYRQILGQKVEFLVSFYNNEISEKSEIFDDQFSVERPDGSNFTLKIRSTKLEDSAMYFCASSPILTSGRPYEQYFGPGTRLTVT.

The chain joins TRBV5-1 to TRBJ2-3, with 9 bases identical to TRBD1. CDR1 SGHRS and CDR2 YFSETQ come from the germline V gene. CDR3 length: 15 amino acids. J gave up 5 bases and V 2 bases, and 6 bases lay outside the gene matches. CDR3 DNA: TGCGCCAGCAGCTTCGGACAGGGGTCCGAAGATACGCAGTATTTT. It encodes CASSFGQGSEDTQYF.